This TCR beta chain is drawn from a study of CD8 T cells in ankylosing spondylitis. Study-wide points: Some motif variants were previously reported in reactive arthritis synovial fluid and blood. CD8+ disease-linked clones were present at relatively low frequencies in blood. Disease-linked clones were reportedly significantly enriched in matched ankylosing spondylitis synovial fluid.

The V gene's germline CDR1 is LNHNV and CDR2 YYDKDF (reference sequence). This CDR3 region has 15 residues. Trimming removed 1 base at V and 0 bases at J, with 9 bases between. The table lists this clonotype with a count of one. What it recognizes is unknown. Quantitative 5'-RACE with molecular barcodes produced the TCR beta libraries. MiXCR, applied by TCRdb to the 5' RACE reads, yields one record per CDR3 protein. The repertoire holds 250,000 or so distinct CDR3 sequences, with more than 20% as singletons. The sample taken for sequencing was blood, either unsorted or a sorted T cell fraction (not recorded which). The chain couples TRBV15 to TRBJ2-5; D unresolved. This clonotype originated in a male donor with ankylosing spondylitis or in good health (not recorded which). The chain's CDR3 is CATSRAPRDQETQYF. CDR3 sequence (DNA): TGTGCCACCAGCAGAGCACCAAGGGACCAAGAGACCCAGTACTTC.